This T cell receptor beta chain was identified in a study of blood T cell repertoires in COVID-19. Turning to the study itself: Sites across the United States, Italy and Spain contributed samples from acute and convalescent COVID-19. The analysed material was cDNA or gDNA that came from T cells, B-cell-depleted T cells, or PBMCs.

Germline V lookup: CDR1 LGHDT, CDR2 YNNKEL (reference sequence). The CDR3 is 18 residues long. In its sample, this clone was seen a few times. The junction departs from germline at one end; a sequencing error may be responsible. The method was immunoSEQ multiplex PCR; TCRdb's version includes in-frame clones alone and lacks a portion of them. The sample has 120,000 or so clones, 87% seen once; the top ten hold 2% to 2.5%. The origin of this receptor is a woman in her 50s with acute or convalescent COVID-19. The J gene is TRBJ2-2, the V gene TRBV3-1 (or the pseudogene TRBV3-2); 12 bases agree with TRBD2. Input material: peripheral blood. The DNA for the CDR3 is TGTGCCAGCAGCCAAGGGCTAGCGGGGGGGCCGAATACCGGGGAGCTGTTTTTT. This sequence encodes CASSQGLAGGPNTGELFF.